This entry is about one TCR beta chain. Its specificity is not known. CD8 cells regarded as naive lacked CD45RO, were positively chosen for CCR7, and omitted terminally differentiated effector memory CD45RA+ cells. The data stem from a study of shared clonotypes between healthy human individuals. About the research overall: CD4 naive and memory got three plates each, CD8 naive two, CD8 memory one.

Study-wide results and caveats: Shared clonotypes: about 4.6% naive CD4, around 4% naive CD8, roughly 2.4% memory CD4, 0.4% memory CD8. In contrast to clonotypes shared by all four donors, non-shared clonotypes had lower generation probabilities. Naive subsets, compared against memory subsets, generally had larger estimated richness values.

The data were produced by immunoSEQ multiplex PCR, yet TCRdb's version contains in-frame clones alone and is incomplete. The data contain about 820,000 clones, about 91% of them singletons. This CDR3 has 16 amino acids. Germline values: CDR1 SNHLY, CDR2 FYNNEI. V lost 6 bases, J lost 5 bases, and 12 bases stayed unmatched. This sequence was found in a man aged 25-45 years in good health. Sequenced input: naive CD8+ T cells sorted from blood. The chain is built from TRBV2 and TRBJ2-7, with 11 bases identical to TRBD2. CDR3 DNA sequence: TGTGCCAGCAGACGTAGCGGGAGGGGTATCCAAAACGAGCAGTACTTC. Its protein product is CASRRSGRGIQNEQYF.